This T cell receptor (beta chain) appears in the sequencing data of a study of shared clonotypes between healthy human individuals. Overall study context: Per donor, three plates held CD4 naive cells, three held CD4 memory, two held CD8 naive and one held CD8 memory.

DNA at 150 to 200 ng, 25,000 to 35,000 T cell genomes, went into sorted-subset replicate PCRs. TCRdb's table, derived via immunoSEQ multiplex PCR, lists solely in-frame clones and lacks some. The sample records about 600,000 clones, almost 97% being singletons. Memory CD4+ cells were the fraction left after CD45RA+ naive selection. Of note for this clone: No antigen is known for it.

Unmatched junction bases numbered 5, after V lost 5 bases and J lost 0 bases. Germline V gene lookup returns CDR1 SGHVS and CDR2 FQNEAQ. This CDR3 is built from 16 residues. General study points: Naive subsets generally exceeded memory subsets in estimated richness.

This chain uses TRBV7-8 with TRBJ2-3; 10 positions agree with TRBD2. This receptor was identified in a woman in her twenties or thirties in good health. The sample taken for sequencing was naive CD4+ T cells sorted from blood. Subset here: CD45RA+ positively selected. As DNA, the CDR3 is TGTGCCAGCAGCCCCCTGACTAGCGGGAGCACAGATACGCAGTATTTT. Translation: CASSPLTSGSTDTQYF.